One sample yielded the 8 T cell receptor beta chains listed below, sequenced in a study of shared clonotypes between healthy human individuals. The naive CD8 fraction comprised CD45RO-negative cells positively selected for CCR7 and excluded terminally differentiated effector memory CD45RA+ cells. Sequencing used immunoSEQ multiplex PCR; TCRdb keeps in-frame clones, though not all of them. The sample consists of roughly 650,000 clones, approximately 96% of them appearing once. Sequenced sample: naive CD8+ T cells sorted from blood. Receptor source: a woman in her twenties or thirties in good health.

The CDR3 here is CASSLSGWHEQYF. In DNA form, the CDR3 reads TGTGCCAGCAGCTTAAGCGGGTGGCACGAGCAGTACTTC. The J gene is TRBJ2-7, the V gene TRBV7-7, with D tentatively TRBD2 (6 bases). V was shortened by 2 bases and J by 5 bases, with 10 bases between the two germline ends. The CDR3 totals 13 residues. Germline V gene lookup returns CDR1 SSHAT and CDR2 FNYEAQ (reference sequence).

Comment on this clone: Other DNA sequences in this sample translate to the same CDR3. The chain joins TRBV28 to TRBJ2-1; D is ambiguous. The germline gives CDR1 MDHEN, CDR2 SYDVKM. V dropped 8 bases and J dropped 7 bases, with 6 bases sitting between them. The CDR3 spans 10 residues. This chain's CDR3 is CASSRNEQFF. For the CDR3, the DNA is TGTGCCAGCTCCCGGAATGAGCAGTTCTTC. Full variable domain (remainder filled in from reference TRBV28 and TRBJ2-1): DVKVTQSSRYLVKRTGEKVFLECVQDMDHENMFWYRQDPGLGLRLIYFSYDVKMKEKGDIPEGYSVSREKKERFSLILESASTNQTSMYLCASSRNEQFFGPGTRLTVL.

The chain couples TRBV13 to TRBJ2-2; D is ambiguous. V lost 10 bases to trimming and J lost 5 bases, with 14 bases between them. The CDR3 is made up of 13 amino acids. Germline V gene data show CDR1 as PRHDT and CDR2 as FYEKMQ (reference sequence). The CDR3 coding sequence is TGTGCCACGCGGATTTCTCGTACCGGGGAGCTGTTTTTT. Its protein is CATRISRTGELFF.

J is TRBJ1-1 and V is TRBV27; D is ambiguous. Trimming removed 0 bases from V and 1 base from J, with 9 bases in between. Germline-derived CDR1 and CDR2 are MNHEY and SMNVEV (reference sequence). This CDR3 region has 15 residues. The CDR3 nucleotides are TGTGCCAGCAGTTTATCTCCAAACCCGAACACTGAAGCTTTCTTT. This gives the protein CASSLSPNPNTEAFF.

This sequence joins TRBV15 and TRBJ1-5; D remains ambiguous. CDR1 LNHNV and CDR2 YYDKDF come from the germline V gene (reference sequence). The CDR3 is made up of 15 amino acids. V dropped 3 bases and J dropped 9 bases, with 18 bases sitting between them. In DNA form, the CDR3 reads TGTGCCACCAGCAGGCCCACGGACGGTGAATGGCCCCAGCATTTT. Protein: CATSRPTDGEWPQHF.

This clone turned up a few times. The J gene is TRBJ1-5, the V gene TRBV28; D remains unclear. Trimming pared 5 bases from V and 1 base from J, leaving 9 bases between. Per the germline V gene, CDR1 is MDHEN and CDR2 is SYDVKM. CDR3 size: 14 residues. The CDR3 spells CASSPLSSNQPQHF. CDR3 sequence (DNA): TGTGCCAGCAGTCCGCTGAGCAGCAATCAGCCCCAGCATTTT.

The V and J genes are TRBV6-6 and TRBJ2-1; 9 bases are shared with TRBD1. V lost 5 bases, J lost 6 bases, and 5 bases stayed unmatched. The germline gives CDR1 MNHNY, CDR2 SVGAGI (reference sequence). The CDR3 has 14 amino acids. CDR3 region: CASSPDRGGNEQFF. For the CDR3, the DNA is TGTGCCAGCAGTCCAGACAGGGGGGGCAATGAGCAGTTCTTC.

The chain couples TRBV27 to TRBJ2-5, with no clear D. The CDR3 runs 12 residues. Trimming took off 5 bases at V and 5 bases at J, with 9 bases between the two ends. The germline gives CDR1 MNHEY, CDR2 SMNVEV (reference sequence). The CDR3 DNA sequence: TGTGCCAGCAGTCATGACTCGGAGACCCAGTACTTC. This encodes CASSHDSETQYF.